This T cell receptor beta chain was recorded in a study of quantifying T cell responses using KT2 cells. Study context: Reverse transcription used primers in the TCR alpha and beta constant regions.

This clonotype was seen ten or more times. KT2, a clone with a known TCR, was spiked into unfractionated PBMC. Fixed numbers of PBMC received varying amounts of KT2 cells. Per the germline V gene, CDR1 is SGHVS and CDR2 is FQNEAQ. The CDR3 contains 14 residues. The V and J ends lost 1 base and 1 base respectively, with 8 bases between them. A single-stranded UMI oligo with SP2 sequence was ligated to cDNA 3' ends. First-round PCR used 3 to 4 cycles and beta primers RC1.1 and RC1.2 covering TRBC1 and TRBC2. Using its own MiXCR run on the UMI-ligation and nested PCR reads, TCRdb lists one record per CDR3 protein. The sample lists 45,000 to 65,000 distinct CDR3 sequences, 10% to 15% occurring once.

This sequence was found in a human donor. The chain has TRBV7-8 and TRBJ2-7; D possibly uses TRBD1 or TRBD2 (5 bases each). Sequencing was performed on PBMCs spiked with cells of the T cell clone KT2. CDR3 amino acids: CASSLDRTSYEQYF. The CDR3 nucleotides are TGTGCCAGCAGCTTAGACAGGACTTCCTACGAGCAGTACTTC. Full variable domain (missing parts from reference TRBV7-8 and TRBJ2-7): GAGVSQSPRYKVAKRGQDVALRCDPISGHVSLFWYQQALGQGPEFLTYFQNEAQLDKSGLPSDRFFAERPEGSVSTLKIQRTQQEDSAVYLCASSLDRTSYEQYFGPGTRLTVT.